This T cell receptor (beta chain) was sequenced for a study of cytomegalovirus exposure and HLA in healthy donors. For the study at large: The roughly 120 validation repertoires, a later analysis reported, used the same platform as the 600 to 700 repertoires from the first cohort.

Only in-frame clones appear in the TCRdb table, and some are missing; sequencing was by immunoSEQ multiplex PCR. The sample consists of 38,000 or so clones, just under 95% of them appearing once. The CDR3 has 15 residues. Germline V lookup: CDR1 SNHLY, CDR2 FYNNEI. V gave up 4 bases and J gave up 5 bases; unmatched junction bases: 2. Study conclusions and caveats: The finding came from a later analysis; first-cohort TCR clusters tended to co-occur in the roughly 110 validation repertoires.

With respect to this clone: Antigen specificity is unknown.

This clonotype was obtained from a man younger than 35 in good health and CMV-seronegative. The sample comprised PBMCs. This chain uses TRBV2 with TRBJ2-5; 15 bases line up with TRBD2. The CDR3 nucleotides read TGTGCCAGCAGTGCCGGACTAGCGGGAGGGGAGACCCAGTACTTC. Its protein is CASSAGLAGGETQYF.